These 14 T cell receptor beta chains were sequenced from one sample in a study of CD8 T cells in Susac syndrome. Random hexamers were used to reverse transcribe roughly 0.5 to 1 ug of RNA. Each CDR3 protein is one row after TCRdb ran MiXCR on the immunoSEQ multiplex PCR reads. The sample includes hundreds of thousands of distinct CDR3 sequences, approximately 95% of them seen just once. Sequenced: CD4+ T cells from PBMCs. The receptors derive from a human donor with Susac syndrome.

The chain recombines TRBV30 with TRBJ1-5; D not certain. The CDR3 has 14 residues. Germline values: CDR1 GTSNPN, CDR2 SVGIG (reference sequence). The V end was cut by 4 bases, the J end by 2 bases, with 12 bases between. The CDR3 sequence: CAWTPDGGNQPQHF. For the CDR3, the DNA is TGTGCCTGGACCCCCGACGGGGGCAATCAGCCCCAGCATTTT. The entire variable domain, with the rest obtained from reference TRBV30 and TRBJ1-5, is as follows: SQTIHQWPATLVQPVGSPLSLECTVEGTSNPNLYWYRQAAGRGLQLLFYSVGIGQISSEVPQNLSASRPQDRQFILSSKKLLLSDSGFYLCAWTPDGGNQPQHFGDGTRLSIL.

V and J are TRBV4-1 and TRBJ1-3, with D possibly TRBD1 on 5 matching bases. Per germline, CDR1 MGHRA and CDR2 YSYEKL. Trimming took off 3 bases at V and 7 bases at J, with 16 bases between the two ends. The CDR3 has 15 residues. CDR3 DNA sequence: TGCGCCAGCAGCCAGGTAGCGGATGGGGCGAACACCATATATTTT. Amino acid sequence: CASSQVADGANTIYF.

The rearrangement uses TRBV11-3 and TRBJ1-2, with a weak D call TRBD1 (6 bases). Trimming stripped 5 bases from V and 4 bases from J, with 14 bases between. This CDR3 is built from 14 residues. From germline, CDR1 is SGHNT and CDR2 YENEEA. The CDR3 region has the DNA TGTGCCAGCAGCCCCAGGGGAGGTATCTATGGCTACACCTTC. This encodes CASSPRGGIYGYTF.

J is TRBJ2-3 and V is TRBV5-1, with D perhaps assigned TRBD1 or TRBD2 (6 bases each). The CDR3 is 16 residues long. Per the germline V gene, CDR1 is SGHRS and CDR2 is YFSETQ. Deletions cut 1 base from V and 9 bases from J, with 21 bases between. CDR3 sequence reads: CASSLMIGGQGDTQYF. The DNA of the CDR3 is TGCGCCAGCAGCTTGATGATCGGGGGCCAAGGGGACACGCAGTATTTT.

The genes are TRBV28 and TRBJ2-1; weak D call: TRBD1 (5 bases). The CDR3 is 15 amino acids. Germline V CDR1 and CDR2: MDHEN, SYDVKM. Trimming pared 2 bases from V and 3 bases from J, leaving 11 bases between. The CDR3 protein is CASSLRQIHYNEQFF. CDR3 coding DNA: TGTGCCAGCAGTTTACGACAGATCCACTACAATGAGCAGTTCTTC.

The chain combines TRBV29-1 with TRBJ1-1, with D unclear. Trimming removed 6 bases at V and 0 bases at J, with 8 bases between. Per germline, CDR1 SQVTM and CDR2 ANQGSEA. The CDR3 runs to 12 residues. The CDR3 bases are TGCAGCGTCCCACGCGTGAACACTGAAGCTTTCTTT. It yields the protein CSVPRVNTEAFF. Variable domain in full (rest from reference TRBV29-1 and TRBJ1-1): SAVISQKPSRDICQRGTSLTIQCQVDSQVTMMFWYRQQPGQSLTLIATANQGSEATYESGFVIDKFPISRPNLTFSTLTVSNMSPEDSSIYLCSVPRVNTEAFFGQGTRLTVV.

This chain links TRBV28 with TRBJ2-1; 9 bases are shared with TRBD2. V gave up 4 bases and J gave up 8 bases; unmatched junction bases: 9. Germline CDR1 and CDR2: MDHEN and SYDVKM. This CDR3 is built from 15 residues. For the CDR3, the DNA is TGTGCCAGCAGTTCCATAGCGGGAGCTACTTATGAGCAGTTCTTC. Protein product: CASSSIAGATYEQFF.

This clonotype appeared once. Here the CDR3 reads CSARKQGPNEQYF. CDR3 bases: TGCAGTGCTAGGAAACAGGGACCCAACGAGCAGTACTTC. The gene calls are TRBV20-1 and TRBJ2-7; possible D gene TRBD1, 6 bases. The V gene lost 3 bases and the J gene lost 5 bases, with 14 bases spanning the gap. Germline loops: CDR1 DFQATT, CDR2 SNEGSKA (reference sequence). The CDR3 spans 13 residues.

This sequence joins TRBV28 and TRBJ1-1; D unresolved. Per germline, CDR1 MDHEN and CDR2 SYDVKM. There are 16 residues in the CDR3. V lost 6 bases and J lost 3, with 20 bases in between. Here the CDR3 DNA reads TGTGCCAGCAGATCAATCGGTAAGGTCTTCTACACTGAAGCTTTCTTT. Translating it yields CASRSIGKVFYTEAFF.

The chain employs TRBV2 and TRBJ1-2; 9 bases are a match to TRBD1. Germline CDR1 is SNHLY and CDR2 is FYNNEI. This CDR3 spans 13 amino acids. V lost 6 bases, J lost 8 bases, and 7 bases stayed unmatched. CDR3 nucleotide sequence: TGTGCCAGCAGCGCAGAACAGGGGGCGGGCTACACCTTC. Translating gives CASSAEQGAGYTF.

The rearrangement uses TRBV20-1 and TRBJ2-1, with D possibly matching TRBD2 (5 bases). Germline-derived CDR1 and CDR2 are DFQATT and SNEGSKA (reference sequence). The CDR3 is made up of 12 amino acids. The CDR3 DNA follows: TGCAGCCGGGGTTTAGGAGCCGATGAGCAGTTCTTC. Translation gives CSRGLGADEQFF.

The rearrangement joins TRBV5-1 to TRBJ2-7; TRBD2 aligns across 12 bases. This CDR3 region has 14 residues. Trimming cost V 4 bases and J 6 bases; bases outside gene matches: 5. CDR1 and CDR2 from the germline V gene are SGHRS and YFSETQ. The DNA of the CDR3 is TGCGCCAGCAGCCGAACTAGCGGGAGGACCGAGCAGTACTTC. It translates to CASSRTSGRTEQYF.

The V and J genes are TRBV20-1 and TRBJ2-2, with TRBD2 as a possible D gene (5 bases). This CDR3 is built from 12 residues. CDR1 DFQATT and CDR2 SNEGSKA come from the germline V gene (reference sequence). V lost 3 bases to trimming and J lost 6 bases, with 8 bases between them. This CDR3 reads CSASGNSGELFF. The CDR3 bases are TGCAGTGCTAGCGGGAATTCCGGGGAGCTGTTTTTT.

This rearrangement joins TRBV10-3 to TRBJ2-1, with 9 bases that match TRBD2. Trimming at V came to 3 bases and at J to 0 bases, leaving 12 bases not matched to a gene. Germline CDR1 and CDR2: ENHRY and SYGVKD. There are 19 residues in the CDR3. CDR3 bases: TGTGCCATCAGTGATGAAGCGGGAGGTGGACCGGGCTCCTACAATGAGCAGTTCTTC. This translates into CAISDEAGGGPGSYNEQFF.